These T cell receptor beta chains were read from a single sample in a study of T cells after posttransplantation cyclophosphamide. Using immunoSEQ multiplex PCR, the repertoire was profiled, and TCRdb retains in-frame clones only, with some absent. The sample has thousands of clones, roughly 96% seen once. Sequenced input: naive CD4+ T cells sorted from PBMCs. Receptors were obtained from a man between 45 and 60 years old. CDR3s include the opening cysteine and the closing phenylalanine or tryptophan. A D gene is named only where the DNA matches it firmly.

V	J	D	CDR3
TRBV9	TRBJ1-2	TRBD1	CASSVGRGLGYGYTF
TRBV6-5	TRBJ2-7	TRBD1	CASGQALYEQYF
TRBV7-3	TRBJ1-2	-	CASSLTKAANGYTF
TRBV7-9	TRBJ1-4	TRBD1	CASSSNRGYEKLFF
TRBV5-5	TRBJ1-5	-	CASSLVGGNQPQHF
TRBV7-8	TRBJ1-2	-	CASSPRRGNYGYTF
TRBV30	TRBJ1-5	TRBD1	CAWNRGDFNQPQHF
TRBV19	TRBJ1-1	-	CASSSTGQRTLAFF
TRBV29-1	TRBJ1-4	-	CSVGREGEKLFF
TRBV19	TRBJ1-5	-	CASSIEAGSGQPQHF
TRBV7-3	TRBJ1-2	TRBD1	CASSSAGGNGYTF
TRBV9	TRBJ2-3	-	CASSVVPVTDTQYF
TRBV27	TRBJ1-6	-	CASSTLAGYNSPLHF
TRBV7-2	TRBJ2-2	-	CASSPLITGTGELFF
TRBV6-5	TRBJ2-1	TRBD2	CASSYLGLAGDYEQFF
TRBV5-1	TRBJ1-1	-	CASSLELRTEAFF
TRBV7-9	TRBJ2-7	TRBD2	CASRSTSGYEQYF
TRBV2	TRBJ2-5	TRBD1	CASKQTGGQETQYF
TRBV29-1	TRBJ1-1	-	CSVALSFTEAFF
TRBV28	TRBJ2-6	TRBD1	CASRDRGSVRANVLTF
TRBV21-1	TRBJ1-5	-	CASSKVLYQPQHF
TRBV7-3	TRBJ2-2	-	CASKRGGQGGELFF
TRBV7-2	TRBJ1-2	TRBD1	CASSLGDREGVSYTF
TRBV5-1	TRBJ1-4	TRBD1	CASSLGQGGEKLFF
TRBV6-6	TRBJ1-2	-	CASFAQIYTF
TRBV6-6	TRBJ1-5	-	CASSEGSNQPQHF
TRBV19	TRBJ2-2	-	CASRKTSNTGELFF
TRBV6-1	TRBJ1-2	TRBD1	CASSSDRGYGYTF
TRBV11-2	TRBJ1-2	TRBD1	CASSLAHDRGYGYTF
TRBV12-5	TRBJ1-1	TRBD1	CASAGATGTDTSNAEAFF
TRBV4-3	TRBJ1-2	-	CASSQELFFYGYTF
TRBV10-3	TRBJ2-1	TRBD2	CAISGGTSGSIRSYNEQFF
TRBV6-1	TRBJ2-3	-	CASRQGTDTQYF
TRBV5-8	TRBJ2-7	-	CASSLRQGVYEQYF
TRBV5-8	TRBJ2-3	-	CASSRLRAVDTQYF
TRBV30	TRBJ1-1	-	CAWDDRMNTEAFF
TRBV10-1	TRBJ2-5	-	CASSSSSGPSGTQYF
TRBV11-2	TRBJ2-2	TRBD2	CASSLFRLAGTGELFF
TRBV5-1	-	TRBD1	CASSPTGLSYEQYF
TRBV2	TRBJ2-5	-	CATSLRREETQYF
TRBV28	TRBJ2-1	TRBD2	CASSTVMGTTNNEQFF
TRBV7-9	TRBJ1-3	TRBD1	CASSLARTGRENTIYF